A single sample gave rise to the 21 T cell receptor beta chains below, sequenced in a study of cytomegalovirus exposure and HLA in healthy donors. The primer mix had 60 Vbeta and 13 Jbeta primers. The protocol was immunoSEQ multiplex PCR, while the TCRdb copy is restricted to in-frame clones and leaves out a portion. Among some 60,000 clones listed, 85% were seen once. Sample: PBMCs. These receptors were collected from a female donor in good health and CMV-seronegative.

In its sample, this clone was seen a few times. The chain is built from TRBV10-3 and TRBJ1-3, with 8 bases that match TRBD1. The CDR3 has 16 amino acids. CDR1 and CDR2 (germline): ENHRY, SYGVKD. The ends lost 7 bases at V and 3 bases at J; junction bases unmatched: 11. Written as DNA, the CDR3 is TGTGCCATCACCAAGAACAGGGGGATTTTTGGAAACACCATATATTTT. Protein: CAITKNRGIFGNTIYF.

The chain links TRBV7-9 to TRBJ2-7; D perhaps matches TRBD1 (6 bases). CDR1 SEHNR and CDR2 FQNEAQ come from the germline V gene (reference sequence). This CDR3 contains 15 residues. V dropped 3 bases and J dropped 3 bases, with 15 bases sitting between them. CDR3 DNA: TGTGCCAGCAGCTTCCAAGGGGGATTCGACTACGAGCAGTACTTC. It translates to CASSFQGGFDYEQYF.

The CDR3, as DNA: TGTGCCAGTAGTATGGGACAGGGTGGGGTCACAGATACGCAGTATTTT. Protein sequence: CASSMGQGGVTDTQYF. V usage is TRBV19 and J usage is TRBJ2-3; 9 bases are shared with TRBD1. The CDR3 contains 16 residues. Germline values: CDR1 LNHDA, CDR2 SQIVND (reference sequence). The trim removed 3 bases at V and 2 bases at J, leaving 6 bases unmatched. Based on the CDR3 plus reference TRBV19 and TRBJ2-3, the full variable domain is DGGITQSPKYLFRKEGQNVTLSCEQNLNHDAMYWYRQDPGQGLRLIYYSQIVNDFQKGDIAEGYSVSREKKESFPLTVTSAQKNPTAFYLCASSMGQGGVTDTQYFGPGTRLTVL.

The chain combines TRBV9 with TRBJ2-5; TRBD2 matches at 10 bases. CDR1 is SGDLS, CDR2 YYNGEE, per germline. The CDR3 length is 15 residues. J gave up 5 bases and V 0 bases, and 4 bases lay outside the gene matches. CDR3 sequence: CASSVGLAGVETQYF. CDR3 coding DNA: TGTGCCAGCAGCGTAGGGCTAGCGGGGGTTGAGACCCAGTACTTC.

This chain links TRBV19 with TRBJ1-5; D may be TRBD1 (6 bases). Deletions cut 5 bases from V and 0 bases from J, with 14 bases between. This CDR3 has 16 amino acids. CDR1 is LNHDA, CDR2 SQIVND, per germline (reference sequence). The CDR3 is CASSVSQGLSNQPQHF. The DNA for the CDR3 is TGTGCCAGTAGTGTCTCCCAGGGGCTTAGCAATCAGCCCCAGCATTTT.

The CDR3 DNA follows: TGTGCCAGCAGCTCTTATCGAGAGGACTCCTACGAGCAGTACTTC. It translates to CASSSYREDSYEQYF. This sequence joins TRBV7-3 and TRBJ2-7; D gene ambiguous. Between the trimmed V and J ends, which lost 4 bases and 0 bases, there was a span of 13 bases. Germline-derived CDR1 and CDR2 are SGHTA and FQGTGA. The CDR3 runs to 15 residues.

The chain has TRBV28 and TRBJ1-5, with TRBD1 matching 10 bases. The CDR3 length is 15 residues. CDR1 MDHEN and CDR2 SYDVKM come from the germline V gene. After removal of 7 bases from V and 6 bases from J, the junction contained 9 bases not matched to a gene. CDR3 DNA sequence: TGTGCCAGCACCCCGACAGGGGGCATCAGTCAGCCCCAGCATTTT. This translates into CASTPTGGISQPQHF. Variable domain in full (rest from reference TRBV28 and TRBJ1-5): DVKVTQSSRYLVKRTGEKVFLECVQDMDHENMFWYRQDPGLGLRLIYFSYDVKMKEKGDIPEGYSVSREKKERFSLILESASTNQTSMYLCASTPTGGISQPQHFGDGTRLSIL.

CDR3 coding DNA: TGTGCCAGCAGTGAGGGGGATTGGGGACTCAATCAGCCCCAGCATTTT. The encoded protein is CASSEGDWGLNQPQHF. The chain recombines TRBV25-1 with TRBJ1-5; D is perhaps TRBD1 (5 bases). Trimming took 3 bases from V and 3 from J, leaving 15 bases between them. The germline V gene encodes CDR1 MGHDK and CDR2 SYGVNS. The CDR3 is 16 residues long.

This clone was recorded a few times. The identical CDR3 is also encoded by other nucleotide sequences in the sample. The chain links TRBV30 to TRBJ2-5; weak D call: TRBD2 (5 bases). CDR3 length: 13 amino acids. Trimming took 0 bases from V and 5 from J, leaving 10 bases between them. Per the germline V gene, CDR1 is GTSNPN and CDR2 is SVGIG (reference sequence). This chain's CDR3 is CAWSVRVRETQYF. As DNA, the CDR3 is TGTGCCTGGAGTGTGAGGGTGCGGGAGACCCAGTACTTC.

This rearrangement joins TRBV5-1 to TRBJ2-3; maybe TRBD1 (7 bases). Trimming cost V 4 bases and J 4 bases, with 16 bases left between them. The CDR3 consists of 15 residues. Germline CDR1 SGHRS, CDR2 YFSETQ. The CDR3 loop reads CASSTAGGLADTQYF. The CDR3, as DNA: TGCGCCAGCAGCACCGCAGGGGGACTGGCAGATACGCAGTATTTT.

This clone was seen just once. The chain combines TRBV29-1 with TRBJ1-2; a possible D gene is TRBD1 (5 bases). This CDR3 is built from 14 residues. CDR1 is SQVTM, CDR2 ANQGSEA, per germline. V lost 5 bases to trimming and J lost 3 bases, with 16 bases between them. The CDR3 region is CSVYLRGGDYGYTF. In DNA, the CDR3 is TGCAGCGTTTATCTTAGGGGAGGGGACTATGGCTACACCTTC.

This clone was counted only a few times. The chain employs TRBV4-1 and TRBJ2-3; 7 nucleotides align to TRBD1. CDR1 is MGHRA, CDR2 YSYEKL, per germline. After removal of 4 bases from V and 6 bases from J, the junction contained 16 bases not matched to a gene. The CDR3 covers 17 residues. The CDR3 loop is CASSLRTSGTVHDTQYF. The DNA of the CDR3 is TGCGCCAGCAGCCTTAGGACATCCGGGACAGTCCACGATACGCAGTATTTT.

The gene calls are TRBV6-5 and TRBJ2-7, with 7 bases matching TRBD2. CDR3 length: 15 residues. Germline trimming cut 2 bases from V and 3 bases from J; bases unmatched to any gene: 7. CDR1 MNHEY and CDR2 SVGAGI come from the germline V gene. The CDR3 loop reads CASSYATSSFYEQYF. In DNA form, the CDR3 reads TGTGCCAGCAGTTACGCGACTAGCTCTTTCTACGAGCAGTACTTC.

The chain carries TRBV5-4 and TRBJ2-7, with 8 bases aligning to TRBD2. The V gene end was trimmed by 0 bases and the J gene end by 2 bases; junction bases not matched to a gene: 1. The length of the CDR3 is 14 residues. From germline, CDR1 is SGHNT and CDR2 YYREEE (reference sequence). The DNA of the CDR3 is TGTGCCAGCAGCTTGGCGGGGGGGACCTACGAGCAGTACTTC. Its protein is CASSLAGGTYEQYF.

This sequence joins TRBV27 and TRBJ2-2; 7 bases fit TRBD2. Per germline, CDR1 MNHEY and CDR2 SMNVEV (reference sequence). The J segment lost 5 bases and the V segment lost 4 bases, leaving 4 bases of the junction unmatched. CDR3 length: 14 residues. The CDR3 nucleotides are TGTGCCAGCAGTTCCTGGGAGGGAACCGGGGAGCTGTTTTTT. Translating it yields CASSSWEGTGELFF.

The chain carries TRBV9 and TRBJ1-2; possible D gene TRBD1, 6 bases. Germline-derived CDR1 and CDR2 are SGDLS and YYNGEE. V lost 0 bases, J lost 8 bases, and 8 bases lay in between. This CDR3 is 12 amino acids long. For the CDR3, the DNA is TGTGCCAGCAGCGTAGTTGGGGGCGGCTACACCTTC. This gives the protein CASSVVGGGYTF.

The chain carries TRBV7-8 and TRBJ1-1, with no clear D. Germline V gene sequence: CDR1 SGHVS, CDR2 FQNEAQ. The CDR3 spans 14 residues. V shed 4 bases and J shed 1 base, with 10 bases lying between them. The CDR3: CASSSWAGNTEAFF. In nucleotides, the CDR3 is TGTGCCAGCAGCTCTTGGGCTGGGAACACTGAAGCTTTCTTT.

CDR3 amino acids: CASSFGSGGPGDTQYF. The CDR3 coding sequence is TGCGCCAGCAGCTTTGGTAGCGGGGGGCCGGGAGATACGCAGTATTTT. This chain joins TRBV5-1 and TRBJ2-3, with 10 bases identical to TRBD2. The germline CDR1 and CDR2 sequences are SGHRS and YFSETQ. The CDR3 loop spans 16 amino acids. J was trimmed by 5 bases and V by 2 bases; bases with no gene match: 8.

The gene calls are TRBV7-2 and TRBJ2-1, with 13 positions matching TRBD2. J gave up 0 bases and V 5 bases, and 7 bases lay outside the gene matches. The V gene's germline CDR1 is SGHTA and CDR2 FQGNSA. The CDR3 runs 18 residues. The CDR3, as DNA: TGTGCCAGCAGCCGGACTAGCGGGAGTTCGAGCTCCTACAATGAGCAGTTCTTC. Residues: CASSRTSGSSSSYNEQFF.

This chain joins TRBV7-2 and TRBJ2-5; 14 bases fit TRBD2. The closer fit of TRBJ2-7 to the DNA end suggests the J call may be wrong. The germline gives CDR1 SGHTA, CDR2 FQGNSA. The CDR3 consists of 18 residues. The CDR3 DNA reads TGTGCCAGCAACAAACTTACCGGGACTAGCGGGAGCTCCTACGAGCAGTACTTC. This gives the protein CASNKLTGTSGSSYEQYF.

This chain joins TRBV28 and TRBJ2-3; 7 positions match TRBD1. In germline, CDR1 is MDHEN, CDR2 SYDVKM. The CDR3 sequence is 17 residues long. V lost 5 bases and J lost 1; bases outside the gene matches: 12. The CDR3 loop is CASSPLGFTGGTDTQYF. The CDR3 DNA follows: TGTGCCAGCAGTCCCCTGGGGTTTACAGGGGGCACAGATACGCAGTATTTT.